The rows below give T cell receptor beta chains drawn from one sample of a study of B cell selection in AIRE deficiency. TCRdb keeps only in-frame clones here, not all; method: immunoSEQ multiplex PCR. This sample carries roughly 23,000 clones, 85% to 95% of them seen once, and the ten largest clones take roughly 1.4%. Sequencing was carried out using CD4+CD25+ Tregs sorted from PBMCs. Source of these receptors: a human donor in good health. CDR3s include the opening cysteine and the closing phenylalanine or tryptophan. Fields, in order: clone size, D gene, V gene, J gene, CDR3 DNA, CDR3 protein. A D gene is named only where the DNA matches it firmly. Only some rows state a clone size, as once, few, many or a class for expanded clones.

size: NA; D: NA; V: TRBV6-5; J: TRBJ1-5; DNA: TGTGCCAGCAGTGAGGGGAAGAAGAATCAGCCCCAGCATTTT; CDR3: CASSEGKKNQPQHF
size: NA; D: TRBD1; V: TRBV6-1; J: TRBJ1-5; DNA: TGTGCCAGCAGGGCGGGACAGGGATTCAATCAGCCCCAGCATTTT; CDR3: CASRAGQGFNQPQHF
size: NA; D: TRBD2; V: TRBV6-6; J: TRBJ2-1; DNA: TGTGCCAGCAGTTACTCCCTAGCGGGGGACTACAATGAGCAGTTCTTC; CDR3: CASSYSLAGDYNEQFF
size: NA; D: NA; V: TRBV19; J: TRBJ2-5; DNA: TGTGCCAGTAGTATTGACCGCGGGACCCTGGGGGAGACCCAGTACTTC; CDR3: CASSIDRGTLGETQYF
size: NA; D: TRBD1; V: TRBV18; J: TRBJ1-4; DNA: TGTGCCAGCTCATCCAGACAGGGGGCTAATGAAAAACTGTTTTTT; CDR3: CASSSRQGANEKLFF
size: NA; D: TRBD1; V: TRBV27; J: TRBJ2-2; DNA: TGTGCCAGCAGTGATGGGACAGGGGGCCGAGGGACCGGGGAGCTGTTTTTT; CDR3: CASSDGTGGRGTGELFF
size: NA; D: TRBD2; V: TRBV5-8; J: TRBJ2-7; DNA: TGTGCCAGCAGTTCGGGACTAGCGGGATACGAGCAGTACTTC; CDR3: CASSSGLAGYEQYF
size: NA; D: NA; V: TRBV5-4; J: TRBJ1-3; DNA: TGTGCCAGCAGCCGACGCGGGACGGCCAGGGGTGGAAACACCATATATTTT; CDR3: CASSRRGTARGGNTIYF
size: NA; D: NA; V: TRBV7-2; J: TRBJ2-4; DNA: TGTGCCAGCAGCCCCAGTCCCAGCTCAGAAAACATTCAGTACTTC; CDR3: CASSPSPSSENIQYF
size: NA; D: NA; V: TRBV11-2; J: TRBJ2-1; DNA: TGTGCCAGCAGCTGGCGGGCCTCTCCATACAATGAGCAGTTCTTC; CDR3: CASSWRASPYNEQFF
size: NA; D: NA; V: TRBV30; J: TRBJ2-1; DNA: TGTGCCTGGAGTGTACGGGCCAGCTCCTACAATGAGCAGTTCTTC; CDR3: CAWSVRASSYNEQFF
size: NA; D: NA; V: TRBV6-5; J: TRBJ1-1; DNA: TGTGCCAGCAGTTACTCGAGAGTCTCCATGAACACTGAAGCTTTCTTT; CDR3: CASSYSRVSMNTEAFF
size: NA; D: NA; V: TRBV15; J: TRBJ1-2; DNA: TGTGCCACCAGCGGTCGGGAGGGCAGGGCATATGGCTACACCTTC; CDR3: CATSGREGRAYGYTF
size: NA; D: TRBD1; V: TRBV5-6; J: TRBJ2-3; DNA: TGTGCCAGCAGCACAACCCAGGGGGAAGGGTTGGATACGCAGTATTTT; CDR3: CASSTTQGEGLDTQYF
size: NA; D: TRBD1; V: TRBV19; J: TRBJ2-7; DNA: TGTGCCAGTAGTATCGGGACAGCTTACGAGCAGTACTTC; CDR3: CASSIGTAYEQYF
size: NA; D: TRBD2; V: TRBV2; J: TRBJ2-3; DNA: TGTGCCAGCAGTGAAGCTGGGACTAGCGGGACAGATACGCAGTATTTT; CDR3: CASSEAGTSGTDTQYF
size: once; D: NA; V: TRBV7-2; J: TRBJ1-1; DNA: TGTGCCAGCAGCTTATCGGCCCTCATGAACACTGAAGCTTTCTTT; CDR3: CASSLSALMNTEAFF
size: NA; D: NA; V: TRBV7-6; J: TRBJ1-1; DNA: TGTGCCAGCAGCTTGGGAGCCAGGGGCGCTGCGTCTGAAGCTTTCTTT; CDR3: CASSLGARGAASEAFF
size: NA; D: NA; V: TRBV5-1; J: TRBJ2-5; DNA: TGCGCCAGCAGGGGGGTAGAGACCCAGTACTTC; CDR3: CASRGVETQYF
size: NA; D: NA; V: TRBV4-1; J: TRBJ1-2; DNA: TGCGCCAGCAGCCTGGGGCCTGGGGGCAACTATGGCTACACCTTC; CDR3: CASSLGPGGNYGYTF
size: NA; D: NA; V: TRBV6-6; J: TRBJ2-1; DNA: TGTGCCAGCAGTTACTCGGAGGGCAATGAGCAGTTCTTC; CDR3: CASSYSEGNEQFF
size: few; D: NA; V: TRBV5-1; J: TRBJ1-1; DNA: TGCGCCAGCAGCTGGTCGCAGCCTAGAGACACTGAAGCTTTCTTT; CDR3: CASSWSQPRDTEAFF
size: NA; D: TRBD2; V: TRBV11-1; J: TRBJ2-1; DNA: TGTGCCAGCAGCCGGGGGGAGGTTGGCAATGAGCAGTTCTTC; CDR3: CASSRGEVGNEQFF
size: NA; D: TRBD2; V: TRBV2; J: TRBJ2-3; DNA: TGTGCCACTCCGCGGACTAGCGGGGCAGATACGCAGTATTTT; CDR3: CATPRTSGADTQYF
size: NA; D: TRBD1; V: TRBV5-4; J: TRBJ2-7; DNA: TGTGCCAGCAGCAATGGACAGGGTCTCGACGAGCAGTACTTC; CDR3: CASSNGQGLDEQYF
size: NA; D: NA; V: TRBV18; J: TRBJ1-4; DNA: TGTGCCAGCTCACGTCAGGGGAATGAAAAACTGTTTTTT; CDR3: CASSRQGNEKLFF
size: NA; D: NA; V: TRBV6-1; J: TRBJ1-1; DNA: TGTGCCAGCAGTGAATACTCGGACACTGAAGCTTTCTTT; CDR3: CASSEYSDTEAFF
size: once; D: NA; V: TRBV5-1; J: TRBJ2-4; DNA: TGCGCCAGCAGCTTCGGATCCAAAAACATTCAGTACTTC; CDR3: CASSFGSKNIQYF
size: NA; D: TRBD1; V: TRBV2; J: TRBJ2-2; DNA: TGTGCCAGCAGTGAACGGACAGGGAGCACCGGGGAGCTGTTTTTT; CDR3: CASSERTGSTGELFF
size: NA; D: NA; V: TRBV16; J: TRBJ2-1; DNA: TGTGCCAGCAGCCGAACCCAGGCTGAGCAGTTCTTC; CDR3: CASSRTQAEQFF
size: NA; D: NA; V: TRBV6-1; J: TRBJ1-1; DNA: TGTGCCAGCAGTCTTTCCCCCTATGCGCTTGAAGCTTTCTTT; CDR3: CASSLSPYALEAFF
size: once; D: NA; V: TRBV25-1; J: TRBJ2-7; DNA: TGTGCCAGCACCCTAGGTTCGATCTACGAGCAGTACTTC; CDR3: CASTLGSIYEQYF
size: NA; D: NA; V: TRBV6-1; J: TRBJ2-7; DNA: TGTGCCAGCGGGGTCGGGGTCGAGCAGTACTTC; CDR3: CASGVGVEQYF
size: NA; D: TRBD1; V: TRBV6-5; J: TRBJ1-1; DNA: TGTGCCAGCAGTTACTTAAGGGACAGCCTTGAAGCTTTCTTT; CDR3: CASSYLRDSLEAFF
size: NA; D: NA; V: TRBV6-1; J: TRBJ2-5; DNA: TGTGCCAGCAGTGGGGGGTGGGGCCAAGAGACCCAGTACTTC; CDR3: CASSGGWGQETQYF
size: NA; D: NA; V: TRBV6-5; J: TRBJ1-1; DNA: TGTGCCAGCAGGACAGGTTTACCCTCGAACACTGAAGCTTTCTTT; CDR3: CASRTGLPSNTEAFF
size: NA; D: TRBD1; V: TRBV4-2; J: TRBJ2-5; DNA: TGTGCCAGCAGCCAAGATCCCAGGGGGGAGACCCAGTACTTC; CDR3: CASSQDPRGETQYF
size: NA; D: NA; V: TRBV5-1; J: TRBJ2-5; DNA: TGCGCCAGCAGCTTGAAGGAGGGTCGAGAGACCCAGTACTTC; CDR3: CASSLKEGRETQYF
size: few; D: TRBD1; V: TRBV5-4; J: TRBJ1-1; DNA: TGTGCCAGCAGCTTTAAACAGGGGGCGGTCACTGAAGCTTTCTTT; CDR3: CASSFKQGAVTEAFF
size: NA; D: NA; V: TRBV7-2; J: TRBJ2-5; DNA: TGTGCCAGCAGCTCGACAAGATACCAAGAGACCCAGTACTTC; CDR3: CASSSTRYQETQYF
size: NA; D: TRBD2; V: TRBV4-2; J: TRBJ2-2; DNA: TGTGCCAGCAGCCAACATCGCCTAGCGGACAACACCGGGGAGCTGTTTTTT; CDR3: CASSQHRLADNTGELFF
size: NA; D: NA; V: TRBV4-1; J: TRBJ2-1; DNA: TGCGCCAGCAGCCAAGTAGAGGGCAGTGAGCAGTTCTTC; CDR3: CASSQVEGSEQFF
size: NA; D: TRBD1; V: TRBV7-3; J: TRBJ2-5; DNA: TGTGCCAGCAGTTCGGGTCAGGGGGCGGGACTGCGGTACTTC; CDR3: CASSSGQGAGLRYF
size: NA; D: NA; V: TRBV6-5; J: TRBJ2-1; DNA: TGTGCCAGCAGGGCGGGTAGAGGGGATTACAATGAGCAGTTCTTC; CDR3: CASRAGRGDYNEQFF
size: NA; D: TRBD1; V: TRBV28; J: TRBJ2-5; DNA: TGTGCCAGCAGCCTCGTGACAGGGATAGAGACCCAGTACTTC; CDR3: CASSLVTGIETQYF
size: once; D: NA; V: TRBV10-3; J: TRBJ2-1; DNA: TGTGCCATCAGTGATGGTATAAGGGAATACAATGAGCAGTTCTTC; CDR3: CAISDGIREYNEQFF
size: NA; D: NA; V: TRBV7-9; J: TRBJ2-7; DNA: TGTGCCAGCAGCGCTAGTAACTATTACGAGCAGTACTTC; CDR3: CASSASNYYEQYF
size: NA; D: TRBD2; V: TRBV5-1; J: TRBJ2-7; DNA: TGCGCCAGCAGCTTGGCCGGACTAGTGGGCTACGAGCAGTACTTC; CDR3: CASSLAGLVGYEQYF
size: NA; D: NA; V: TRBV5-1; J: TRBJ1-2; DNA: TGCGCCAGCAGTTGGAAGGACAGTTTCTATGGCTACACCTTC; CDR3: CASSWKDSFYGYTF